This T cell receptor (beta chain) comes out of a study of blood T cell repertoires in COVID-19. Study as a whole: Donors in the United States, Italy and Spain gave samples during acute or convalescent COVID-19.

Sequencing was performed with immunoSEQ multiplex PCR; in TCRdb, only in-frame clones are kept and a portion is missing. Here the sample spans a few hundred thousand clones, over 85% being singletons. Germline assignment: CDR1 GTSNPN and CDR2 SVGIG (reference sequence). After removal of 5 bases from V and 8 bases from J, the junction contained 7 bases not matched to a gene. The CDR3 length is 13 residues. This clone was recorded only once. Those enrolled, adults aged roughly 18 to 95 years, came from 25 or so US areas. Specimen: PBMCs or T cells enriched from blood (not recorded which). This chain connects TRBV30 to TRBJ1-4; 8 nucleotides line up with TRBD1. This receptor was taken from a woman in her thirties who had recovered from COVID-19. For the CDR3, the DNA is TGTGCCTGGGGGGACAGGCGAGGGGAAAAACTGTTTTTT. Amino acid sequence: CAWGDRRGEKLFF.